This passage covers 27 T cell receptor beta chains from one sample sequenced in a study of CD8+CD57+ T cells in acquired aplastic anemia listed by TCRdb under 2018. Sequencing relied on an Illumina HiSeq 2000. TCR beta VDJ combination and CDR3 sequence profiling used genomic DNA as the template. TCRdb reworked the public reads: Q25 trimming with fastp, MiXCR clone assembly, productive beta chains retained. Merged by CDR3 protein, the rows form single entries marked with the most common genes and DNA. This sample holds some 140,000 distinct CDR3 sequences; about 54% were observed only once. The top ten constitute 10% to 15% of the sample. Expansion of CD8+CD57+ cells had been shown by flow cytometry in the patients chosen for sequencing. What was sequenced was sorted CD4+, CD8+, or CD8+CD57+ T cells (not recorded which) from PBMCs. The source is a human donor with aplastic anemia.

Comments on this clonotype: Since a much larger clone is just one base distant, this may be a read error. The chain uses TRBV6-4 and TRBJ2-2; 7 bases line up with TRBD1. J gave up 0 bases and V 4 bases, and 2 bases lay outside the gene matches. This CDR3 comprises 15 residues. The germline CDR1 and CDR2 sequences are MRHNA and SNTAGT. CDR3: CASSATGANTGELFF. DNA for the CDR3: TGTGCCAGCAGTGCAACAGGGGCGAACACCGGGGAGCTGTTTTTT.

This chain uses TRBV5-1 with TRBJ2-3; 7 bases line up with TRBD2. CDR1 is SGHRS, CDR2 YFSETQ, per germline. The length of the CDR3 is 15 residues. After removal of 0 bases from V and 1 base from J, the junction contained 2 bases not matched to a gene. The CDR3 DNA reads as TGCGCCAGCAGCTTGGTACGGGGGGGCACAGATACGCAGTATTTT. Its translation is CASSLVRGGTDTQYF.

Only a few counts were recorded for this clonotype. The V gene is TRBV6-1, the J gene TRBJ2-1; tentative D call: TRBD1 (6 bases). CDR3 length equals 14 residues. Germline V gives CDR1 MNHNS, CDR2 SASEGT. Trimming pared 5 bases from V and 8 bases from J, leaving 16 bases between. CDR3 sequence: CASSPGRGGDEQFF. As DNA, the CDR3 is TGTGCCAGCAGTCCGGGACGTGGGGGCGATGAGCAGTTCTTC.

This clonotype was recorded only once. This chain uses TRBV19 with TRBJ1-5; possible D gene TRBD1, 6 bases. This CDR3 contains 14 residues. The V gene lost 2 bases and the J gene lost 5 bases, with 10 bases spanning the gap. The germline CDR1 and CDR2 sequences are LNHDA and SQIVND (reference sequence). CDR3 region: CASSIQGNHQPQHF. DNA of the CDR3: TGTGCCAGTAGTATACAGGGGAACCATCAGCCCCAGCATTTT.

The chain recombines TRBV24-1 with TRBJ2-3, with 7 bases aligning to TRBD1. The CDR3 length is 16 residues. CDR1 is KGHDR and CDR2 is SFDVKD in the germline V gene. V dropped 4 bases and J dropped 0; count of bases not matched to a gene: 6. The CDR3 sequence: CATSETGTASTDTQYF. In nucleotides, the CDR3 is TGTGCCACCAGTGAGACTGGGACAGCTAGCACAGATACGCAGTATTTT.

This clonotype has just one count. The V and J genes are TRBV27 and TRBJ2-5, with TRBD2 as a possible D gene (7 bases). The CDR3 runs to 14 residues. The ends were cut back, 7 bases at V and 4 bases at J, with 16 bases in the middle. Germline CDR1 and CDR2: MNHEY and SMNVEV (reference sequence). CDR3 sequence (DNA): TGTGCCAGCAATTCTAGAGGGGGGGTAGAGACCCAGTACTTC. Translated, it gives CASNSRGGVETQYF.

The rearrangement joins TRBV15 to TRBJ1-1; 7 bases fit TRBD1. V lost 4 bases to trimming and J lost 10 bases; unmatched junction nucleotides: 6. From germline, CDR1 is LNHNV and CDR2 YYDKDF (reference sequence). This CDR3 is 12 amino acids long. This CDR3 reads CATSKAQGGAFF. CDR3 in DNA: TGTGCCACCAGCAAAGCTCAGGGGGGAGCTTTCTTT. Based on the CDR3 plus reference TRBV15 and TRBJ1-1, the full variable domain is DAMVIQNPRYQVTQFGKPVTLSCSQTLNHNVMYWYQQKSSQAPKLLFHYYDKDFNNEADTPDNFQSRRPNTSFCFLDIRSPGLGDTAMYLCATSKAQGGAFFGQGTRLTVV.

This clonotype came up once. The chain is built from TRBV6-1 and TRBJ1-2; 7 bases agree with TRBD1. The germline CDR1 and CDR2 sequences are MNHNS and SASEGT. V shed 10 bases, J shed 8 bases, and the junction held 7 bases outside the gene matches. This CDR3 has 11 residues. CDR3: CATSTGNGYTF. CDR3 sequence (DNA): TGTGCCACCTCGACAGGGAACGGCTACACCTTC.

This chain links TRBV10-2 with TRBJ2-3; D tentatively reads TRBD1 or TRBD2 (5 bases each). Trimming took off 6 bases at V and 2 bases at J, with 9 bases between the two ends. CDR1 is WSHSY, CDR2 SAAADI, per germline. This CDR3 has 13 amino acids. The CDR3 sequence is CASSPGTTDTQYF. Written as DNA, the CDR3 is TGCGCCAGCAGCCCGGGGACCACAGATACGCAGTATTTT.

The V gene is TRBV10-3, the J gene TRBJ1-4; D is undetermined. CDR1 is ENHRY, CDR2 SYGVKD, per germline. There are 13 residues in the CDR3. V was clipped by 10 bases and J by 0 bases, with 9 bases between them. CDR3 bases: TGTGCCACTGCTACAGCAACTAATGAAAAACTGTTTTTT. Amino acid sequence: CATATATNEKLFF.

In this sample, this clonotype turned up once. This chain links TRBV5-6 with TRBJ2-7; 12 nucleotides line up with TRBD2. From germline, CDR1 is SGHDT and CDR2 YYEEEE. Germline trimming cut 0 bases from V and 3 bases from J; bases unmatched to any gene: 4. CDR3 length equals 16 residues. CDR3 loop: CASSLALAGGIYEQYF. The CDR3, as DNA: TGTGCCAGCAGCTTGGCCCTAGCGGGGGGGATCTACGAGCAGTACTTC.

The V and J genes are TRBV7-2 and TRBJ2-2, with 10 bases lining up with TRBD1. Looked up from germline, CDR1 is SGHTA and CDR2 is FQGNSA. Germline trimming cut 7 bases from V and 7 bases from J; bases unmatched to any gene: 9. The CDR3 spans 15 residues. CDR3 amino acids: CASTSGQGWGGELFF. The CDR3 DNA follows: TGTGCCAGCACCTCGGGACAGGGGTGGGGCGGGGAGCTGTTTTTT.

This clonotype appeared a few times. The CDR3 loop reads CASSSPLGGGELFF. In DNA form, the CDR3 reads TGTGCCAGCAGTTCCCCTCTAGGAGGCGGGGAGCTGTTTTTT. The rearrangement uses TRBV27 and TRBJ2-2, with D possibly matching TRBD2 (5 bases). The CDR3 consists of 14 residues. The germline CDR1 and CDR2 sequences are MNHEY and SMNVEV (reference sequence). V gave up 4 bases and J gave up 7 bases, with 13 bases separating them.

This clonotype was counted many times. The rearrangement links TRBV20-1 to TRBJ2-7; 10 nucleotides align to TRBD2. The CDR3 covers 16 residues. Per germline, CDR1 DFQATT and CDR2 SNEGSKA (reference sequence). With V trimmed by 0 bases and J by 2 bases, 7 bases remained unmatched. The CDR3 sequence is CSARDWLAGETYEQYF. CDR3 DNA sequence: TGCAGTGCTAGAGATTGGCTAGCGGGGGAGACCTACGAGCAGTACTTC.

The table lists this clonotype with a few counts. The J gene is TRBJ1-1, the V gene TRBV27; no clear D gene. The CDR3 consists of 19 residues. The V end was cut by 2 bases, the J end by 0 bases, with 22 bases between. Germline V gene lookup returns CDR1 MNHEY and CDR2 SMNVEV (reference sequence). DNA for the CDR3: TGTGCCAGCAGTTTAAAAGTCCTCCCGCGGCGGATCATGAACACTGAAGCTTTCTTT. This codes for CASSLKVLPRRIMNTEAFF.

The chain is built from TRBV3-1 and TRBJ1-2; D unclear. Trimming took off 0 bases at V and 8 bases at J, with 4 bases between the two ends. The CDR3 loop spans 11 amino acids. Germline loops: CDR1 LGHDT, CDR2 YNNKEL (reference sequence). CDR3 protein: CASSQETGYTF. The CDR3 bases are TGTGCCAGCAGCCAAGAAACGGGCTACACCTTC.

The CDR3: CASSQDPGSGGAEAQYF. The CDR3 region has the DNA TGCGCCAGCAGCCAAGATCCGGGCAGCGGGGGGGCCGAGGCCCAGTACTTC. The chain recombines TRBV4-3 with TRBJ2-5; TRBD2 matches 10 bases. The CDR3 consists of 17 residues. V lost 0 bases, J lost 9 bases, and 13 bases stayed unmatched. Germline CDR1 reads LGHNA; CDR2 reads YSLEER.

This clonotype has a count of ten or more. The chain recombines TRBV5-4 with TRBJ2-5; TRBD2 is a possible D gene (6 bases). The CDR3 covers 14 residues. CDR1 and CDR2 (germline): SGHNT, YYREEE (reference sequence). V lost 3 bases and J 2 bases, leaving 11 bases between the germline ends. The CDR3 region has the DNA TGTGCCAGCAGCTGGGAGGATAAACAAGAGACCCAGTACTTC. This translates into CASSWEDKQETQYF.

This clonotype turned up a few times. The chain recombines TRBV29-1 with TRBJ2-5; 9 bases map to TRBD2. The trim removed 0 bases at V and 7 bases at J, leaving 9 bases unmatched. The CDR3 contains 15 residues. Germline V gene lookup returns CDR1 SQVTM and CDR2 ANQGSEA. The CDR3 coding sequence is TGCAGCGTTGAAGATCTGAGCGGGGGGACATCGACCCAGTACTTC. As protein: CSVEDLSGGTSTQYF. Full variable domain (rest looked up from reference TRBV29-1 and TRBJ2-5): SAVISQKPSRDICQRGTSLTIQCQVDSQVTMMFWYRQQPGQSLTLIATANQGSEATYESGFVIDKFPISRPNLTFSTLTVSNMSPEDSSIYLCSVEDLSGGTSTQYFGPGTRLLVL.

The V and J genes are TRBV4-2 and TRBJ1-5; D is unresolved. V was trimmed by 5 bases and J by 10 bases, leaving 15 bases between them. The CDR3 spans 13 residues. Looked up from germline, CDR1 is LGHNA and CDR2 is YNFKEQ. The CDR3 DNA reads TGTGCCAGCAGCTTAAGCTTCCGGTCACCCCAGCATTTT. It translates to CASSLSFRSPQHF.

Concerning this clonotype itself: Given a much more abundant clone one base away, this may be a read error. The chain carries TRBV10-3 and TRBJ1-1; tentative D call: TRBD1 (5 bases). Germline values: CDR1 ENHRY, CDR2 SYGVKD. The CDR3 covers 16 residues. V was shortened by 5 bases and J by 3 bases, with 19 bases between the two germline ends. CDR3 protein: CAISYDGTPRDTEAFF. In nucleotides, the CDR3 is TGTGCCATCAGTTACGACGGGACCCCTCGAGACACTGAAGCTTTCTTT.

The chain joins TRBV10-3 to TRBJ2-3, with 8 nucleotides matching TRBD2. The length of the CDR3 is 18 residues. The J segment lost 2 bases and the V segment lost 0 bases, leaving 10 bases of the junction unmatched. The germline gives CDR1 ENHRY, CDR2 SYGVKD. The CDR3 DNA sequence: TGTGCCATCAGTGAGTCTCCAACTAGCGGAGTTTCCACAGATACGCAGTATTTT. This gives the protein CAISESPTSGVSTDTQYF.

This clonotype showed up just a few times. The chain uses TRBV20-1 and TRBJ1-1; D remains unclear. CDR3 length: 11 residues. Deletions cut 6 bases from V and 4 bases from J, with 9 bases between. Germline CDR1 and CDR2: DFQATT and SNEGSKA (reference sequence). The CDR3 DNA reads TGCAGTGCCAAAGCACCCACTGAAGCTTTCTTT. Its protein product is CSAKAPTEAFF.

The chain has TRBV7-2 and TRBJ1-6; D unresolved. This CDR3 contains 14 residues. Germline V gene data show CDR1 as SGHTA and CDR2 as FQGNSA. V was trimmed by 6 bases and J by 7 bases, leaving 13 bases between them. The CDR3 nucleotides read TGTGCCAGCAGATGGACCAACGGAAATTCACCCCTCCACTTT. Encoded protein: CASRWTNGNSPLHF.

There are many counts of this clonotype. The chain carries TRBV29-1 and TRBJ2-7; D unclear. Trimming removed 4 bases at V and 0 bases at J, with 10 bases between. CDR3 length: 13 residues. Germline CDR1 is SQVTM and CDR2 is ANQGSEA. The CDR3 DNA sequence: TGCAGCGTTGGTACAGTCGACTCCTACGAGCAGTACTTC. Translation: CSVGTVDSYEQYF.

The chain uses TRBV15 and TRBJ1-3, with D maybe TRBD1 (5 bases). This CDR3 region has 17 residues. V lost 2 bases to trimming and J lost 0 bases, with 14 bases between them. Germline V gives CDR1 LNHNV, CDR2 YYDKDF (reference sequence). The CDR3 spells CATSRTRGLSSGNTIYF. The CDR3 DNA reads TGTGCCACCAGCAGAACACGGGGCCTAAGCTCTGGAAACACCATATATTTT.

The chain recombines TRBV15 with TRBJ1-2, with TRBD1 as a possible D gene (5 bases). The germline CDR1 and CDR2 sequences are LNHNV and YYDKDF (reference sequence). V was trimmed by 4 bases and J by 5 bases, leaving 20 bases between them. The CDR3 contains 16 residues. CDR3 DNA sequence: TGTGCCACCAGCAAAGGGAGGCAGGGAGGCAGGTATGGCTACACCTTC. This encodes CATSKGRQGGRYGYTF.